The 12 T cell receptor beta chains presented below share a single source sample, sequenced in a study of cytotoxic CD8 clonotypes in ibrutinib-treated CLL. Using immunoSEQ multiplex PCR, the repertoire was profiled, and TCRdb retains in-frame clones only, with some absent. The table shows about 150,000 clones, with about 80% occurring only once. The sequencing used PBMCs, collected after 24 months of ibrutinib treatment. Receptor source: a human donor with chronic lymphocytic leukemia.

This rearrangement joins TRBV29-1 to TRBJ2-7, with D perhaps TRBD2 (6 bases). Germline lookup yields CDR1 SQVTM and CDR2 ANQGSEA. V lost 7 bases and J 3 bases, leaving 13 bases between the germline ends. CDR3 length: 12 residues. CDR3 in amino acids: CSARRDGYEQYF. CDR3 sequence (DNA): TGCAGCGCCCGGAGGGACGGCTACGAGCAGTACTTC.

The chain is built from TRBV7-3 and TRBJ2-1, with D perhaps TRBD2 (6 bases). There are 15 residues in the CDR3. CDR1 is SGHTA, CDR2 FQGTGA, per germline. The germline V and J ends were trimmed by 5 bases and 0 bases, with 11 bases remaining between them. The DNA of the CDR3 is TGTGCCAGCAGCCCCGCCGGGAGCTCCTACAATGAGCAGTTCTTC. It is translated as CASSPAGSSYNEQFF.

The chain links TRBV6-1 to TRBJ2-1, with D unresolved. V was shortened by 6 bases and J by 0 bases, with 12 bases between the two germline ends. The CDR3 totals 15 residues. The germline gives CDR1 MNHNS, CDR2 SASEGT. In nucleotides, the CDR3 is TGTGCCAGCAGCCTTGGGCCCAGCTCCTACAATGAGCAGTTCTTC. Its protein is CASSLGPSSYNEQFF.

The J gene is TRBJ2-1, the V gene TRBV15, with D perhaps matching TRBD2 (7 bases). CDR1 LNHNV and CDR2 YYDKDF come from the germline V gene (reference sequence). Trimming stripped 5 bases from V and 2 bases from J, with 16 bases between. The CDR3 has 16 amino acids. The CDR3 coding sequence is TGTGCCACCAGCCCCCAGGGGAGGGGAACCTACAATGAGCAGTTCTTC. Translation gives CATSPQGRGTYNEQFF.

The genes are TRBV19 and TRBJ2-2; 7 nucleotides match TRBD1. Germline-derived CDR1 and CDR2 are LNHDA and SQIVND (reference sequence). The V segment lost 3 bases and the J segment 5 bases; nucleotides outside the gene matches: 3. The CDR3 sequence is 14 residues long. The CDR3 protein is CASSMDRLTGELFF. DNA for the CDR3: TGTGCCAGTAGTATGGACAGGCTAACCGGGGAGCTGTTTTTT.

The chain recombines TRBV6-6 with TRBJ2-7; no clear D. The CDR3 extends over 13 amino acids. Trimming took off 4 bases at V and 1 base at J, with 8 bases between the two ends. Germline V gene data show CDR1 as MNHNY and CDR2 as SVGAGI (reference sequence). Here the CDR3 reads CASSWEGSYEQYF. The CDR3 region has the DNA TGTGCCAGCAGTTGGGAAGGTTCCTACGAGCAGTACTTC.

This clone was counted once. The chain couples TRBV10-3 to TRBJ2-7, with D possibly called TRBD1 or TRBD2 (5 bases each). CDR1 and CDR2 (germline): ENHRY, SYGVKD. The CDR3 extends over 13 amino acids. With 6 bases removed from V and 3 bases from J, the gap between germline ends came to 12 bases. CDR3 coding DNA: TGTGCCATCAGGGGGACGGAGAGCTACGAGCAGTACTTC. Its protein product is CAIRGTESYEQYF.

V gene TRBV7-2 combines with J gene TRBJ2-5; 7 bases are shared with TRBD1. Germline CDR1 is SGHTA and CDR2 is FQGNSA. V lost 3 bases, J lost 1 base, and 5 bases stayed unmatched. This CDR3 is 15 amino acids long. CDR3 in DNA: TGTGCCAGCAGCTTGCAGGGGGAGTTCCAAGAGACCCAGTACTTC. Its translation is CASSLQGEFQETQYF.

DNA for the CDR3: TGCAGCGTTGAGGTCGCGGCAGTGGAGGCTTTCTTT. Its protein product is CSVEVAAVEAFF. The chain recombines TRBV29-1 with TRBJ1-1; D is uncertain. Per the germline V gene, CDR1 is SQVTM and CDR2 is ANQGSEA. With 3 bases removed from V and 11 bases from J, the gap between germline ends came to 16 bases. This CDR3 region has 12 residues.

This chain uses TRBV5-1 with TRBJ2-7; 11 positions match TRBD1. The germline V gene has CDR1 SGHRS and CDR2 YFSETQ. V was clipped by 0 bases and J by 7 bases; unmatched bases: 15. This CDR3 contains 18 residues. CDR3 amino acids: CASSLAPGSGQGAREQYF. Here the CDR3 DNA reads TGCGCCAGCAGCTTGGCCCCGGGTTCCGGACAGGGGGCGCGAGAGCAGTACTTC.

CDR3 nucleotides: TGTGCCATCAGTGAGTCCTCAGGTTGGGCCAACGTCCTGACTTTC. As protein: CAISESSGWANVLTF. The V gene is TRBV10-3, the J gene TRBJ2-6; D gene unclear. CDR3 length: 15 amino acids. The V and J ends lost 0 bases and 5 bases respectively, with 8 bases between them. Germline lookup yields CDR1 ENHRY and CDR2 SYGVKD.

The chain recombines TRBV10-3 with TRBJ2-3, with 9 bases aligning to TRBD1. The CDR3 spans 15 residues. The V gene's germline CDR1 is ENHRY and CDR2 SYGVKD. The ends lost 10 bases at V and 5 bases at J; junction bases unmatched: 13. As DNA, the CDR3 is TGTGCCACGAACAGGGGGCAGTTTATCGGAGATACGCAGTATTTT. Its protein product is CATNRGQFIGDTQYF.